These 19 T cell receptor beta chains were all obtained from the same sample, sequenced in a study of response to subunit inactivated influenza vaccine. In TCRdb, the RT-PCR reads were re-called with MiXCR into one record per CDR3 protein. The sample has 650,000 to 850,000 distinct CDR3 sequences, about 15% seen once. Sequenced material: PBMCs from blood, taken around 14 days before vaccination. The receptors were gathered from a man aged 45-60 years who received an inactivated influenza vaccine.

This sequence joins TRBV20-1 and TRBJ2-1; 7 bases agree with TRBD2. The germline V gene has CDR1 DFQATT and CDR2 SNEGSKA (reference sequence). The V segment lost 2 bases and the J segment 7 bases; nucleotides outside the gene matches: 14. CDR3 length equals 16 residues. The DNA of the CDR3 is TGCAGTGCTAGACTGGAGGGCGGGAGATTTTGGAATGAGCAGTTCTTC. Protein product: CSARLEGGRFWNEQFF.

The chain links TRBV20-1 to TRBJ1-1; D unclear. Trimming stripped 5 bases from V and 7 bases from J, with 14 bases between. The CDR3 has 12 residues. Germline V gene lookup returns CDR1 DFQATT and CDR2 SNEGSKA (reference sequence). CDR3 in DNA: TGCAGTGCTCTCGGAAGTGCCTTTGAAGCTTTCTTT. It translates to CSALGSAFEAFF.

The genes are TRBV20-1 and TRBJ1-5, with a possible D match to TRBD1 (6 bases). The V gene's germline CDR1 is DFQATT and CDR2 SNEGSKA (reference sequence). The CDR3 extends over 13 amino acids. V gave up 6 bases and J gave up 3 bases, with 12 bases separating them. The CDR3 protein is CSARTAVNQPQHF. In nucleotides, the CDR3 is TGCAGTGCCAGGACAGCAGTCAATCAGCCCCAGCATTTT.

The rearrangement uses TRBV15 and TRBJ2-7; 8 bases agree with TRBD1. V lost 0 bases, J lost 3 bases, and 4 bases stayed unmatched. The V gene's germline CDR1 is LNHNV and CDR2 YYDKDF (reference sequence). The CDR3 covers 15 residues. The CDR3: CATSRDAGTGYEQYF. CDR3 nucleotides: TGTGCCACCAGCAGAGATGCGGGGACAGGCTACGAGCAGTACTTC.

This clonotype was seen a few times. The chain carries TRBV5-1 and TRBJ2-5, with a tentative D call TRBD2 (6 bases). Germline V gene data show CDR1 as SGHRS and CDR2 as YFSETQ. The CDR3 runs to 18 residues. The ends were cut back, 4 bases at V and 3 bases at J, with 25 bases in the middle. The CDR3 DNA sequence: TGCGCCAGCAGCGAAGGGGACTCTTACTACTATGTAAAAGAGACCCAGTACTTC. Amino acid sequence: CASSEGDSYYYVKETQYF.

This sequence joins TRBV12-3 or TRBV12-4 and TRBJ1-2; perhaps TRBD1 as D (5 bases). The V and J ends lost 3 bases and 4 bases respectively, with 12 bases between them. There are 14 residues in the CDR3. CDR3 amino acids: CASSFGGTPYGYTF. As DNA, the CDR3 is TGTGCCAGCAGTTTCGGGGGGACCCCCTATGGCTACACCTTC.

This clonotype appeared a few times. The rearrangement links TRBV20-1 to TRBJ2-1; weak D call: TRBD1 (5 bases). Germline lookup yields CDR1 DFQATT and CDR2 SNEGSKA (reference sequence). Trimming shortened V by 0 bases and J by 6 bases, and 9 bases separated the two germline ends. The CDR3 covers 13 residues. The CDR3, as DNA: TGCAGTGCTAGAGATCAGGGCTCCAATGAGCAGTTCTTC. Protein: CSARDQGSNEQFF.

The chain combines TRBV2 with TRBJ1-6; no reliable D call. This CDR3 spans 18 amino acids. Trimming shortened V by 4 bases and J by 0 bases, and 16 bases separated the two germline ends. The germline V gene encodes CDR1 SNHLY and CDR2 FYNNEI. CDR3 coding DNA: TGTGCCAGCAGTGGAGGACTTGGCCTATCCTCCTATAATTCACCCCTCCACTTT. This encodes CASSGGLGLSSYNSPLHF.

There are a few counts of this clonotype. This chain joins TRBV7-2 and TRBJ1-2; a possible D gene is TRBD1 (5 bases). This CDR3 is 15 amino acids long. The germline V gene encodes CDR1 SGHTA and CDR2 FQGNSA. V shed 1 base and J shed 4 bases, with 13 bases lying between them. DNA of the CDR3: TGTGCCAGCAGCTTAGAAAGCGGGACGGGCTATGGCTACACCTTC. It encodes CASSLESGTGYGYTF. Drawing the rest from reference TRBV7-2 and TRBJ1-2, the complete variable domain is GAGVSQSPSNKVTEKGKDVELRCDPISGHTALYWYRQSLGQGLEFLIYFQGNSAPDKSGLPSDRFSAERTGGSVSTLTIQRTQQEDSAVYLCASSLESGTGYGYTFGSGTRLTVV.

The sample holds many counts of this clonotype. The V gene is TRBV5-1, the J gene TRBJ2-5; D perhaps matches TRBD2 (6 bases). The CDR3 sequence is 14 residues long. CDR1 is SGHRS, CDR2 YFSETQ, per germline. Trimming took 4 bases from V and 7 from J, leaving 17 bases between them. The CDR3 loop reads CASSPYKDGGTQYF. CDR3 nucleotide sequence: TGCGCCAGCAGCCCCTACAAAGACGGGGGGACCCAGTACTTC.

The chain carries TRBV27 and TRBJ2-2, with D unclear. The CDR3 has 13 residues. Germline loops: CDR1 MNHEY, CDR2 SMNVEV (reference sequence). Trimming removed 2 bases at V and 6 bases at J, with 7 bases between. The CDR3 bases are TGTGCCAGCAGTTTAATTGAGGCCGGGGAGCTGTTTTTT. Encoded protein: CASSLIEAGELFF.

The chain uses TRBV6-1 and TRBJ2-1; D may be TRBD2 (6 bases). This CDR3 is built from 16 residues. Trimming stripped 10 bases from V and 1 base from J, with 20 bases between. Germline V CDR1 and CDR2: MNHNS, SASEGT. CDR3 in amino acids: CATLRRGHQSYNEQFF. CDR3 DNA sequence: TGTGCCACCTTGAGGAGGGGCCACCAGTCCTACAATGAGCAGTTCTTC.

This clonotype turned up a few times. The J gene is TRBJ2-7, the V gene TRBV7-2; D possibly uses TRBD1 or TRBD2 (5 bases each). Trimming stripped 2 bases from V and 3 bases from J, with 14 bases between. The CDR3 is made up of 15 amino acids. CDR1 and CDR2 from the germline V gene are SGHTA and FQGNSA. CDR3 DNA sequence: TGTGCCAGCAGCTTAACAGAGGGGCCAAACTACGAGCAGTACTTC. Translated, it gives CASSLTEGPNYEQYF. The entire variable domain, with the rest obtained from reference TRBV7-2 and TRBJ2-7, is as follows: GAGVSQSPSNKVTEKGKDVELRCDPISGHTALYWYRQSLGQGLEFLIYFQGNSAPDKSGLPSDRFSAERTGGSVSTLTIQRTQQEDSAVYLCASSLTEGPNYEQYFGPGTRLTVT.

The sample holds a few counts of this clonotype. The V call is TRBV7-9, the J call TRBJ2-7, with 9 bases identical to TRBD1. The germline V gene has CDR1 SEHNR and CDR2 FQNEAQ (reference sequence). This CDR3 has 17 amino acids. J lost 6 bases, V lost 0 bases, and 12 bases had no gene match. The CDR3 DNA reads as TGTGCCAGCAGCTTAGCGCTCGGGAGGACAGGGGCATTCGAGCAGTACTTC. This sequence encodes CASSLALGRTGAFEQYF.

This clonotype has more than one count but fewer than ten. CDR3 protein: CSATSGGRYEQYF. Written as DNA, the CDR3 is TGCAGCGCTACCTCTGGGGGCCGTTACGAGCAGTACTTC. This chain links TRBV29-1 with TRBJ2-7; the D gene is possibly TRBD1 (6 bases). Germline-derived CDR1 and CDR2 are SQVTM and ANQGSEA. Trimming stripped 7 bases from V and 4 bases from J, with 17 bases between. The CDR3 spans 13 residues.

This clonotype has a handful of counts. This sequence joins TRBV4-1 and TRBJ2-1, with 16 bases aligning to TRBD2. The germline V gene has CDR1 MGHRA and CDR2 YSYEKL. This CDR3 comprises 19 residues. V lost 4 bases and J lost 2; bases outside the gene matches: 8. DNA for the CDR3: TGCGCCAGCAGCCGCGGGACTAGCGGGGGGGCCATGACCTACAATGAGCAGTTCTTC. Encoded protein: CASSRGTSGGAMTYNEQFF.

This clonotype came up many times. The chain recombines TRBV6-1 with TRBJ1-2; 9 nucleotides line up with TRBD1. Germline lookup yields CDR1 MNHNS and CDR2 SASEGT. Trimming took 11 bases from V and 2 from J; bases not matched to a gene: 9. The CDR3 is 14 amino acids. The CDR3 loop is CASTPGQGNYGYTF. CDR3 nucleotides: TGTGCCTCAACTCCGGGACAGGGAAACTATGGCTACACCTTC.

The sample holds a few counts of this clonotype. CDR3 amino acids: CASSLGPGNGYTF. The CDR3 nucleotides read TGCGCCAGCAGCTTGGGGCCCGGGAATGGCTACACCTTC. The chain uses TRBV5-1 and TRBJ1-2, with unresolved D. V lost 0 bases and J 6 bases, leaving 9 bases between the germline ends. The germline V gene encodes CDR1 SGHRS and CDR2 YFSETQ. CDR3 size: 13 residues.

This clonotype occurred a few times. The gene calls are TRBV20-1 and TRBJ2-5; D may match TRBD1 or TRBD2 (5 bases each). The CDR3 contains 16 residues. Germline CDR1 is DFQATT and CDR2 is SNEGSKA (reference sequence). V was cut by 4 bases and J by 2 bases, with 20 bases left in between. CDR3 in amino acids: CSAIGLAGDAQETQYF. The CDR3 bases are TGCAGTGCTATTGGGTTGGCTGGGGACGCACAAGAGACCCAGTACTTC.